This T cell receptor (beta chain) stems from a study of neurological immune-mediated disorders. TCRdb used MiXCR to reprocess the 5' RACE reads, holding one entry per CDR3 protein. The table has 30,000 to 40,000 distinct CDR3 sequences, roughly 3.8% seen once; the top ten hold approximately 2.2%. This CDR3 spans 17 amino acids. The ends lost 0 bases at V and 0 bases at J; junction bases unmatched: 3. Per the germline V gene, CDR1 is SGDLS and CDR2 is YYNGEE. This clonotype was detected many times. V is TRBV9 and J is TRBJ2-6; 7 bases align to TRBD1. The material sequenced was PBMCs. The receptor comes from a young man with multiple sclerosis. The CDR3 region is CASSVGDSRSGANVLTF. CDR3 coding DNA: TGTGCCAGCAGCGTAGGGGACAGTCGCTCTGGGGCCAACGTCCTGACTTTC. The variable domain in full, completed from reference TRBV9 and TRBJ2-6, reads DSGVTQTPKHLITATGQRVTLRCSPRSGDLSVYWYQQSLDQGLQFLIQYYNGEERAKGNILERFSAQQFPDLHSELNLSSLELGDSALYFCASSVGDSRSGANVLTFGAGSRLTVL.